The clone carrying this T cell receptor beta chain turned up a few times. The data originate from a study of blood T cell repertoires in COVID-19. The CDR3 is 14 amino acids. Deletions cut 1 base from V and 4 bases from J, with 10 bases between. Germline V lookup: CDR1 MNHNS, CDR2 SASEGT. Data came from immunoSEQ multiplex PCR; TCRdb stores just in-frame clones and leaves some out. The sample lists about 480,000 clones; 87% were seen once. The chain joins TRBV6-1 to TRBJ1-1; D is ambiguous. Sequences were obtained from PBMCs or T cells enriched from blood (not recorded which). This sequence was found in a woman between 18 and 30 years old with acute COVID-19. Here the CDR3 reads CASSEGHLITEAFF. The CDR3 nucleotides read TGTGCCAGCAGTGAAGGGCACCTCATCACTGAAGCTTTCTTT.